Shown below are 8 T cell receptor beta chains from a single sample sequenced in a study of CD8 T cells in ankylosing spondylitis. TCRdb analysed the 5' RACE reads with MiXCR anew, one entry per CDR3 protein. The sample lists approximately 190,000 distinct CDR3 sequences, roughly 13% occurring once. The sample consisted of blood, either unsorted or a sorted T cell fraction (not recorded which). The source is a female donor with ankylosing spondylitis or in good health (not recorded which).

The rearrangement joins TRBV7-2 to TRBJ2-1; 12 bases match TRBD2. The V segment lost 5 bases and the J segment 8 bases; nucleotides outside the gene matches: 4. Germline V gives CDR1 SGHTA, CDR2 FQGNSA. The CDR3 is 14 residues long. CDR3 nucleotide sequence: TGTGCCAGCAGCCAAGGACTAGCGGGGCATGAGCAGTTCTTC. This gives the protein CASSQGLAGHEQFF. Full variable domain (missing parts from reference TRBV7-2 and TRBJ2-1): GAGVSQSPSNKVTEKGKDVELRCDPISGHTALYWYRQSLGQGLEFLIYFQGNSAPDKSGLPSDRFSAERTGGSVSTLTIQRTQQEDSAVYLCASSQGLAGHEQFFGPGTRLTVL.

This clonotype was seen only a few times. The genes are TRBV6-2 or TRBV6-3 and TRBJ2-2; no firm D call. The ends were cut back, 5 bases at V and 6 bases at J, with 19 bases in the middle. Germline-derived CDR1 and CDR2 are MNHEY and SVGEGT. The CDR3 loop spans 16 amino acids. The CDR3 here is CASSPISSGAAGELFF. Written as DNA, the CDR3 is TGTGCCAGCAGTCCCATCTCATCTGGCGCGGCCGGGGAGCTGTTTTTT.

This clonotype was recorded many times. V usage is TRBV6-2 or TRBV6-3 and J usage is TRBJ2-7; possibly TRBD1 or TRBD2 for D (5 bases each). V dropped 1 base and J dropped 8 bases, with 6 bases sitting between them. Germline V gives CDR1 MNHEY, CDR2 SVGEGT. The CDR3 has 11 amino acids. CDR3 DNA sequence: TGTGCCAGCAGTTACTGGGGACAGCAGTACTTC. This sequence encodes CASSYWGQQYF.

J is TRBJ1-1 and V is TRBV12-3 or TRBV12-4; D possibly corresponds to TRBD1 (6 bases). The CDR3 is 14 residues long. Trimming stripped 7 bases from V and 0 bases from J, with 12 bases between. Here the CDR3 DNA reads TGTGCCAGCACCCGAGGGGGAATGAACACTGAAGCTTTCTTT. It translates to CASTRGGMNTEAFF.

The chain uses TRBV20-1 and TRBJ1-2, with TRBD1 as a possible D gene (5 bases). Germline V gene lookup returns CDR1 DFQATT and CDR2 SNEGSKA (reference sequence). CDR3 length: 18 residues. The germline V and J ends were trimmed by 3 bases and 1 base, with 24 bases remaining between them. The CDR3 DNA follows: TGCAGTGCTAGTTCAGCACCGGGACGGTCTGGCGATAACTATGGCTACACCTTC. The encoded protein is CSASSAPGRSGDNYGYTF.

This clonotype was seen many times. The chain links TRBV4-2 to TRBJ2-3, with D tentatively TRBD2 (6 bases). The V end was cut by 4 bases, the J end by 0 bases, with 14 bases between. The CDR3 runs to 16 residues. Germline values: CDR1 LGHNA, CDR2 YNFKEQ. The CDR3 sequence: CASSPRASGSTDTQYF. CDR3 DNA sequence: TGTGCCAGCAGCCCCCGGGCCAGCGGGAGCACAGATACGCAGTATTTT.

The DNA for the CDR3 is TGTGCCAGCAGCTTTGCGGGATTAATGAACACTGAAGCTTTCTTT. Protein sequence: CASSFAGLMNTEAFF. The chain combines TRBV7-8 with TRBJ1-1, with D unresolved. The CDR3 consists of 15 residues. Germline V gives CDR1 SGHVS, CDR2 FQNEAQ. V shed 3 bases and J shed 0 bases, with 11 bases lying between them.

The genes are TRBV11-1 and TRBJ2-7, with D maybe TRBD1 (6 bases). This CDR3 is 13 amino acids long. Trimming left V 3 bases short and J 5 bases short, with 11 bases between. From germline, CDR1 is SGHAT and CDR2 FQDESV (reference sequence). CDR3 in DNA: TGTGCCAGCAGCTTCTTACAGGGTAACGAGCAGTACTTC. Its protein is CASSFLQGNEQYF.